This is a list of T cell receptor beta chains from one sample in a study of blood T cell repertoires in COVID-19. Assay used: immunoSEQ multiplex PCR; TCRdb lists only in-frame clones, some missing. The data show around 11,000 clones, less than 85% seen once. The sample taken for sequencing was peripheral blood. The receptors were sampled from a human donor in a cohort sampled during active COVID-19. Both conserved end residues are trimmed from each CDR3.

TRBV5-1	13	TRBJ2-1	ASSSIAVDYNEQF
TRBV10-2	13	TRBJ2-6	ASSEQGSGANVLT
TRBV28	14	TRBJ2-7	ASSLSSASGSYEQY
TRBV27	15	TRBJ1-1	ASSPRVGQQKIRRAF
TRBV10-2	13	TRBJ1-6	ASRATTGRNSPLH
TRBV4-2	12	TRBJ2-3	ASSQDQRERTQY
TRBV28	10	TRBJ1-5	ASSLWAQPQH
TRBV9	14	TRBJ2-3	ASSVSTGEYTDTQY
TRBV2	13	TRBJ2-5	ASSWDRGKQETQY
TRBV12-5	9	TRBJ2-3	ASARGDTQY
TRBV2	11	TRBJ2-3	ASRGDNTDTQY
TRBV6-5	11	TRBJ2-1	ASGSWSYNEQF